These 25 T cell receptor beta chains originate from one sample sequenced in a study of blood T cell repertoires in COVID-19. The assay was immunoSEQ multiplex PCR, and TCRdb's table has in-frame clones only and misses some. The sample holds just over 250,000 clones, over 70% seen once. Specimen: peripheral blood. The receptors originated from a woman aged 70-85 years with COVID-19, enrolled during active disease.

The V call is TRBV30, the J call TRBJ1-1; D remains ambiguous. This CDR3 contains 13 residues. Looked up from germline, CDR1 is GTSNPN and CDR2 is SVGIG (reference sequence). In DNA form, the CDR3 reads TGTGCTGCCCACACGCACGAGAACACTGAAGCTTTCTTT. This gives the protein CAAHTHENTEAFF.

V gene TRBV19 combines with J gene TRBJ2-2; the match to TRBD2 covers 9 bases. The CDR3 is made up of 18 amino acids. The trim removed 3 bases at V and 4 bases at J, leaving 12 bases unmatched. Per germline, CDR1 LNHDA and CDR2 SQIVND (reference sequence). This CDR3 is CASSILAGGPSGTGELFF. In DNA form, the CDR3 reads TGTGCCAGTAGTATCTTGGCGGGAGGGCCCTCCGGCACCGGGGAGCTGTTTTTT. Full variable domain (outside the CDR3, taken from reference TRBV19 and TRBJ2-2): DGGITQSPKYLFRKEGQNVTLSCEQNLNHDAMYWYRQDPGQGLRLIYYSQIVNDFQKGDIAEGYSVSREKKESFPLTVTSAQKNPTAFYLCASSILAGGPSGTGELFFGEGSRLTVL.

This clone has just a few counts. The V gene is TRBV19, the J gene TRBJ2-5; D is unresolved. The CDR3 totals 15 residues. Germline assignment: CDR1 LNHDA and CDR2 SQIVND (reference sequence). The V end was cut by 3 bases, the J end by 1 base, with 12 bases between. As DNA, the CDR3 is TGTGCCAGTAGTATCTCATCGGTGTCCCAAGAGACCCAGTACTTC. Translation gives CASSISSVSQETQYF.

This clone came up once. V is TRBV3-1 (or the pseudogene TRBV3-2) and J is TRBJ2-2, with 7 bases fitting TRBD2. Germline V gene sequence: CDR1 LGHDT, CDR2 YNNKEL (reference sequence). The CDR3 has 14 residues. J was trimmed by 7 bases and V by 7 bases; bases with no gene match: 9. The chain's CDR3 is CASTRGEVVGELFF. The CDR3 coding sequence is TGTGCCAGCACCCGGGGGGAGGTGGTCGGGGAGCTGTTTTTT.

V usage is TRBV2 and J usage is TRBJ1-3; TRBD1 matches at 8 bases. Germline V gene data show CDR1 as SNHLY and CDR2 as FYNNEI. The CDR3 covers 14 residues. With 8 bases clipped from V and 1 base from J, the junction kept 4 bases outside the gene matches. The CDR3 DNA reads TGTGCCAGCCACAGGGGGTTTTCTGGAAACACCATATATTTT. Translated: CASHRGFSGNTIYF. The complete variable domain, with remaining parts taken from reference TRBV2 and TRBJ1-3, reads EPEVTQTPSHQVTQMGQEVILRCVPISNHLYFYWYRQILGQKVEFLVSFYNNEISEKSEIFDDQFSVERPDGSNFTLKIRSTKLEDSAMYFCASHRGFSGNTIYFGEGSWLTVV.

CDR3: CASSHSGRHTQYF. CDR3 in DNA: TGTGCCAGCAGCCATAGCGGGAGGCACACGCAGTATTTT. The rearrangement joins TRBV3-1 (or the pseudogene TRBV3-2) to TRBJ2-3; 10 nucleotides line up with TRBD2. Germline assignment: CDR1 LGHDT and CDR2 YNNKEL (reference sequence). This CDR3 has 13 residues. V was pared by 3 bases and J by 9 bases, with 3 bases of the junction left unmatched.

The V call is TRBV6-2 or TRBV6-3, the J call TRBJ2-7; 11 bases agree with TRBD2. The CDR3 is 15 amino acids. The germline CDR1 and CDR2 sequences are MNHEY and SVGEGT. With 5 bases clipped from V and 1 base from J, the junction kept 4 bases outside the gene matches. CDR3: CASSLTSGKSYEQYF. CDR3 nucleotides: TGTGCCAGCAGTCTGACTAGCGGGAAGTCCTACGAGCAGTACTTC.

The chain links TRBV19 to TRBJ2-3; a weak D match, TRBD2 (7 bases). V was shortened by 6 bases and J by 5 bases, with 18 bases between the two germline ends. The germline V gene has CDR1 LNHDA and CDR2 SQIVND (reference sequence). The CDR3 covers 15 residues. CDR3 in amino acids: CASRMNAGARDTQYF. The CDR3 bases are TGTGCCAGTAGAATGAACGCGGGGGCGCGAGATACGCAGTATTTT. Filled out from reference TRBV19 and TRBJ2-3, the complete variable domain reads DGGITQSPKYLFRKEGQNVTLSCEQNLNHDAMYWYRQDPGQGLRLIYYSQIVNDFQKGDIAEGYSVSREKKESFPLTVTSAQKNPTAFYLCASRMNAGARDTQYFGPGTRLTVL.

The chain joins TRBV27 to TRBJ1-5, with no clear D. The germline V gene has CDR1 MNHEY and CDR2 SMNVEV (reference sequence). CDR3 size: 13 residues. Trimming removed 3 bases at V and 3 bases at J, with 6 bases between. The CDR3, as DNA: TGTGCCAGCAGTTTGAGATACAATCAGCCCCAGCATTTT. It encodes CASSLRYNQPQHF.

This chain uses TRBV19 with TRBJ2-7; D perhaps matches TRBD2 (5 bases). This CDR3 region has 13 residues. Trimming removed 3 bases from V and 2 bases from J, with 8 bases in between. CDR1 is LNHDA, CDR2 SQIVND, per germline (reference sequence). CDR3 in DNA: TGTGCCAGTAGTATGGGGAGCGCCTACGAGCAGTACTTC. This gives the protein CASSMGSAYEQYF.

This rearrangement joins TRBV6-5 to TRBJ2-7; TRBD1 agrees at 9 bases. Germline V gene sequence: CDR1 MNHEY, CDR2 SVGAGI. This CDR3 region has 13 residues. V was pared by 10 bases and J by 0 bases, with 4 bases of the junction left unmatched. This CDR3 reads CAIKTGGSYEQYF. The CDR3 DNA reads as TGTGCCATTAAGACAGGGGGCTCCTACGAGCAGTACTTC.

In its sample, this clone was seen once. The chain uses TRBV2 and TRBJ2-1; 7 bases fit TRBD1. Germline V lookup: CDR1 SNHLY, CDR2 FYNNEI. The CDR3 has 15 amino acids. J lost 10 bases, V lost 6 bases, and 15 bases had no gene match. The CDR3, as DNA: TGTGCCAGCAGGGGGAACAGGGGTATTTGGGCGGAGCAGTTCTTC. As protein: CASRGNRGIWAEQFF.

The rearrangement joins TRBV7-2 to TRBJ1-5; D possibly corresponds to TRBD1 (5 bases). V was pared by 5 bases and J by 7 bases, with 18 bases between. CDR3 length equals 15 residues. Germline V gene lookup returns CDR1 SGHTA and CDR2 FQGNSA. The DNA of the CDR3 is TGTGCCAGCAGCCCAAGGAGTGAGCCAGGGCAGCCCCAGCATTTT. Its translation: CASSPRSEPGQPQHF.

The chain is built from TRBV6-6 and TRBJ1-5, with 10 bases fitting TRBD1. CDR3 length: 15 residues. V was clipped by 7 bases and J by 3 bases; unmatched bases: 6. Germline values: CDR1 MNHNY, CDR2 SVGAGI (reference sequence). The CDR3 is CASKGTGVLNQPQHF. Written as DNA, the CDR3 is TGTGCCAGCAAAGGGACAGGGGTTCTCAATCAGCCCCAGCATTTT.

This clone was seen just once. CDR3 sequence reads: CASSSAGVVSDTQYF. CDR3 DNA sequence: TGTGCCAGCAGCTCAGCGGGAGTCGTGTCAGATACGCAGTATTTT. J is TRBJ2-3 and V is TRBV7-2, with 8 bases fitting TRBD2. This CDR3 comprises 15 residues. Germline loops: CDR1 SGHTA, CDR2 FQGNSA. The V and J ends lost 4 bases and 4 bases, in that order; junction bases with no gene match: 7.

This clone was observed a handful of times. This chain links TRBV3-1 (or the pseudogene TRBV3-2) with TRBJ2-7; D gene ambiguous. CDR3 length: 12 residues. V was shortened by 0 bases and J by 6 bases, with 6 bases between the two germline ends. Germline V gene sequence: CDR1 LGHDT, CDR2 YNNKEL (reference sequence). The CDR3 here is CASSQDRREQYF. CDR3 bases: TGTGCCAGCAGCCAAGATCGTCGCGAGCAGTACTTC.

The chain carries TRBV2 and TRBJ2-7; maybe TRBD2 (5 bases). From germline, CDR1 is SNHLY and CDR2 FYNNEI. V was shortened by 8 bases and J by 0 bases, with 11 bases between the two germline ends. The length of the CDR3 is 13 residues. The DNA of the CDR3 is TGTGCCAGCGGGGAGCAAATCTCCTACGAGCAGTACTTC. This encodes CASGEQISYEQYF. Full variable domain (missing parts from reference TRBV2 and TRBJ2-7): EPEVTQTPSHQVTQMGQEVILRCVPISNHLYFYWYRQILGQKVEFLVSFYNNEISEKSEIFDDQFSVERPDGSNFTLKIRSTKLEDSAMYFCASGEQISYEQYFGPGTRLTVT.

The chain uses TRBV19 and TRBJ1-5, with 8 bases fitting TRBD1. V shed 6 bases and J 3 bases; nucleotides not matched to a gene: 4. The CDR3 runs to 14 residues. CDR1 and CDR2 (germline): LNHDA, SQIVND (reference sequence). CDR3 sequence reads: CASSRGQVNQPQHF. The CDR3 DNA sequence: TGTGCCAGTAGCAGGGGACAGGTCAATCAGCCCCAGCATTTT.

The V gene is TRBV5-8, the J gene TRBJ1-5; perhaps TRBD1 as D (6 bases). V gave up 7 bases and J gave up 0 bases, with 17 bases separating them. The CDR3 runs to 16 residues. Germline V gene lookup returns CDR1 SGHTS and CDR2 YDEGEE. The CDR3 spells CASDTGYGYSNQPQHF. The DNA of the CDR3 is TGTGCCAGCGACACAGGGTATGGATATAGCAATCAGCCCCAGCATTTT.

V gene TRBV28 combines with J gene TRBJ2-5; 12 bases match TRBD2. The V gene end was trimmed by 6 bases and the J gene end by 5 bases; junction bases not matched to a gene: 10. CDR3 length equals 16 residues. Germline loops: CDR1 MDHEN, CDR2 SYDVKM. As DNA, the CDR3 is TGTGCCAGCAGCACGCGACTAGCGGGAGATTTGGAGACCCAGTACTTC. Translated, it gives CASSTRLAGDLETQYF.

This chain links TRBV5-4 with TRBJ1-6, with D maybe TRBD1 (5 bases). The germline CDR1 and CDR2 sequences are SGHNT and YYREEE (reference sequence). The CDR3 has 15 residues. The V end was cut by 0 bases, the J end by 10 bases, with 14 bases between. Here the CDR3 reads CASSLDSRVRSPLHF. CDR3 bases: TGTGCCAGCAGCTTGGATTCCAGGGTGCGGTCACCCCTCCACTTT.

This chain joins TRBV3-1 (or the pseudogene TRBV3-2) and TRBJ2-1; 14 bases are a match to TRBD2. The trim removed 4 bases at V and 7 bases at J, leaving 15 bases unmatched. Germline CDR1 LGHDT, CDR2 YNNKEL (reference sequence). The CDR3 covers 19 residues. CDR3 nucleotide sequence: TGTGCCAGCAGCCCAACGGGACTAGCGGGAGTTATCCTCTCAAATGAGCAGTTCTTC. This encodes CASSPTGLAGVILSNEQFF.

The chain joins TRBV7-8 to TRBJ2-1; no clear D. The CDR3 consists of 11 residues. With 6 bases removed from V and 6 bases from J, the gap between germline ends came to 6 bases. Germline V gene sequence: CDR1 SGHVS, CDR2 FQNEAQ. The CDR3 region is CASSAINEQFF. In DNA form, the CDR3 reads TGTGCCAGCAGTGCTATCAATGAGCAGTTCTTC.

This clone was seen a few times. The CDR3 sequence: CASTGGYAGTDLMEQYF. CDR3 bases: TGTGCCTCGACTGGGGGGTATGCTGGGACAGATCTTATGGAGCAGTACTTC. V is TRBV30 and J is TRBJ2-7, with D maybe TRBD1 (7 bases). The V gene lost 7 bases and the J gene lost 7 bases, with 32 bases spanning the gap. Germline V gene data show CDR1 as GTSNPN and CDR2 as SVGIG (reference sequence). The CDR3 extends over 17 amino acids.

The chain joins TRBV28 to TRBJ2-6; 7 bases match TRBD2. CDR1 is MDHEN and CDR2 is SYDVKM in the germline V gene. The CDR3 contains 17 residues. V lost 8 bases, J lost 1 base, and 11 bases stayed unmatched. The CDR3 is CASRGSGATSGANVLTF. As DNA, the CDR3 is TGTGCCAGCCGGGGCAGCGGGGCCACTTCTGGGGCCAACGTCCTGACTTTC.